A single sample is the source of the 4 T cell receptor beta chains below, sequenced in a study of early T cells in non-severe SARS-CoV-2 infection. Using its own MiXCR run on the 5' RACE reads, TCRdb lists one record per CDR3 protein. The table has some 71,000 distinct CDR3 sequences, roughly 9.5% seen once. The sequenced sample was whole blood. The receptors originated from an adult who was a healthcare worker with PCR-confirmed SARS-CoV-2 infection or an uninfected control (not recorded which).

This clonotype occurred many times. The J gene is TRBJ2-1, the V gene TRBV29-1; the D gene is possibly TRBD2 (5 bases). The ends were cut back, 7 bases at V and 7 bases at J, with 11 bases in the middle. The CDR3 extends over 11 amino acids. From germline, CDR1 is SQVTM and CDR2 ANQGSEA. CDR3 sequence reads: CSAQSGNEQFF. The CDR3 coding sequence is TGCAGCGCCCAAAGCGGAAATGAGCAGTTCTTC.

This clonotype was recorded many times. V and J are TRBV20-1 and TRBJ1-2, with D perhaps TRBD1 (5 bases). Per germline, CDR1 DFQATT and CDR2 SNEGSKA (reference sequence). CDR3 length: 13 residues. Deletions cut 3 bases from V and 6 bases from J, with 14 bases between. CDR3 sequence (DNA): TGCAGTGCTAGCCTCCGGACAAGCGATGGCTACACCTTC. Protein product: CSASLRTSDGYTF.

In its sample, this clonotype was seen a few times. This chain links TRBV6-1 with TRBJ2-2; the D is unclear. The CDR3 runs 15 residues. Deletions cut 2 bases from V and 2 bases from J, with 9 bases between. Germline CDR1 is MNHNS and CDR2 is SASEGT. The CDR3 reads CASSEFQFNTGELFF. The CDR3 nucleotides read TGTGCCAGCAGTGAATTCCAGTTCAACACCGGGGAGCTGTTTTTT.

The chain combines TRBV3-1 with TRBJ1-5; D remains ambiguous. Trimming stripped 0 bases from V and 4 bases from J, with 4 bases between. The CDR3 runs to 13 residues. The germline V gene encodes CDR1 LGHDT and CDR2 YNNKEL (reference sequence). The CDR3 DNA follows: TGTGCCAGCAGCCAAGATGGGAATCAGCCCCAGCATTTT. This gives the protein CASSQDGNQPQHF.